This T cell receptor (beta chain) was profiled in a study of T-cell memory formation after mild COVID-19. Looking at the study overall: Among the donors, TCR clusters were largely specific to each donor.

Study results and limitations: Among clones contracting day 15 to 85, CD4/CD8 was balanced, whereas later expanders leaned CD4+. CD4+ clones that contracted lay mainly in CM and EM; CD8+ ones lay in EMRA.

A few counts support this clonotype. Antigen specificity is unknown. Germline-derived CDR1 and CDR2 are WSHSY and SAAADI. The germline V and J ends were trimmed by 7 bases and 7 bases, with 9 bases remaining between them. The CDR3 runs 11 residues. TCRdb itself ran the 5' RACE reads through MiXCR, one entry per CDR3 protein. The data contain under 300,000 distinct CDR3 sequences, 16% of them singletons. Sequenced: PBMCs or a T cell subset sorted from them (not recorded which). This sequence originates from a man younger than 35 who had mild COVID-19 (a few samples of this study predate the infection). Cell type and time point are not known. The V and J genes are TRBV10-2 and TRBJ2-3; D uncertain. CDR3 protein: CASTSANTQYF. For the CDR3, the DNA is TGCGCCAGCACGTCGGCAAATACGCAGTATTTT.